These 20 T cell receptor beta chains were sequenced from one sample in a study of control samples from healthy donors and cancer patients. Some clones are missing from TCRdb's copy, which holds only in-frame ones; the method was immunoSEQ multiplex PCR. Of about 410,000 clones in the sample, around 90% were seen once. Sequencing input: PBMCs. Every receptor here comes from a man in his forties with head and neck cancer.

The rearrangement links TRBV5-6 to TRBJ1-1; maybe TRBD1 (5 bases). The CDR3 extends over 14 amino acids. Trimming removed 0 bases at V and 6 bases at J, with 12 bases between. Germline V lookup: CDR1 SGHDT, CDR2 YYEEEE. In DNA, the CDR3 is TGTGCCAGCAGCTTGGGCGGAGGGACGGCTGAAGCTTTCTTT. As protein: CASSLGGGTAEAFF.

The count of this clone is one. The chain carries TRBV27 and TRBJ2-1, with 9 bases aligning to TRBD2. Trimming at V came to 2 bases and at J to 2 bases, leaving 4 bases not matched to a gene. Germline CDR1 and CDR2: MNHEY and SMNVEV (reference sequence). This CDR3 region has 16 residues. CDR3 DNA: TGTGCCAGCAGTTTAAAGGGCGGGAGGGCCTACAATGAGCAGTTCTTC. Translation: CASSLKGGRAYNEQFF.

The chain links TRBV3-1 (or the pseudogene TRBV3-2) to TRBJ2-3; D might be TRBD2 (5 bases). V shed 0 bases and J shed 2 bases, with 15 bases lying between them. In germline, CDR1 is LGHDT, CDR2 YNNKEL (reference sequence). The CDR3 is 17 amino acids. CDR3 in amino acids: CASSQDWSGTFTDTQYF. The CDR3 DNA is TGTGCCAGCAGCCAAGATTGGAGCGGCACCTTCACAGATACGCAGTATTTT.

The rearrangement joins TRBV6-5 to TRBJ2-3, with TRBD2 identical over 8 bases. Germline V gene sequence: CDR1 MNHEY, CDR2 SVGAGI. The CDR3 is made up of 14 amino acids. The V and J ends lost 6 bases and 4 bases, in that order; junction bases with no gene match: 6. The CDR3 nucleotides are TGTGCCAGCAGATTAGCGGGATACTCAGATACGCAGTATTTT. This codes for CASRLAGYSDTQYF.

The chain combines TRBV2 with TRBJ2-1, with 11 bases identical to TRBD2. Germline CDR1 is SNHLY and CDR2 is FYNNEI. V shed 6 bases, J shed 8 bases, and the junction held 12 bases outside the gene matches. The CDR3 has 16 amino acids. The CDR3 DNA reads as TGTGCCAGCAGCCCATCCCTAGCGGGAGGAAAGGATGAGCAGTTCTTC. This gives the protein CASSPSLAGGKDEQFF. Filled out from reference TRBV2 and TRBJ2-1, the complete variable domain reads EPEVTQTPSHQVTQMGQEVILRCVPISNHLYFYWYRQILGQKVEFLVSFYNNEISEKSEIFDDQFSVERPDGSNFTLKIRSTKLEDSAMYFCASSPSLAGGKDEQFFGPGTRLTVL.

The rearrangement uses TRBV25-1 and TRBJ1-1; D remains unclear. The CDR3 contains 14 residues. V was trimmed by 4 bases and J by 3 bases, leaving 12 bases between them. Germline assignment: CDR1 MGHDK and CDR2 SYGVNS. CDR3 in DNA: TGTGCCAGCAGTGGAGGGAACGGGGACACTGAAGCTTTCTTT. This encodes CASSGGNGDTEAFF.

The CDR3 region has the DNA TGTGCCAGCAGCTTAGGAGCATCCGGGTATCGATCGGGCGAGCAGTACTTC. Protein sequence: CASSLGASGYRSGEQYF. This rearrangement joins TRBV7-9 to TRBJ2-7, with unresolved D. Per the germline V gene, CDR1 is SEHNR and CDR2 is FQNEAQ (reference sequence). The length of the CDR3 is 17 residues. V was pared by 1 base and J by 6 bases, with 22 bases between.

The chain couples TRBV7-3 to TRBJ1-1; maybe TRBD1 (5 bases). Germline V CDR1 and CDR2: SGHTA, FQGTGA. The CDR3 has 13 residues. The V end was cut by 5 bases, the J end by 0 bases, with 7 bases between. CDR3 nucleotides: TGTGCCAGCAGCACAGGTATGAACACTGAAGCTTTCTTT. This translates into CASSTGMNTEAFF.

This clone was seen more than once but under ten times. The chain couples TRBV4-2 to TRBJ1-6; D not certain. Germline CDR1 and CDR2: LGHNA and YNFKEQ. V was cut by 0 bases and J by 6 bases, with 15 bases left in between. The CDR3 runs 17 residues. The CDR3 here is CASSQEVASGANSPLHF. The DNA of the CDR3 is TGTGCCAGCAGCCAAGAGGTTGCTTCGGGAGCTAATTCACCCCTCCACTTT.

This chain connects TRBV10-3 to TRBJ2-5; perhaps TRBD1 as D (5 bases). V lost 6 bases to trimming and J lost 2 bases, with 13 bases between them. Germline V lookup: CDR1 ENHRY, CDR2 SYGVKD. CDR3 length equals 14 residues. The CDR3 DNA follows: TGTGCCATCAGCGACAGTAGCCATCAAGAGACCCAGTACTTC. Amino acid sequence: CAISDSSHQETQYF.

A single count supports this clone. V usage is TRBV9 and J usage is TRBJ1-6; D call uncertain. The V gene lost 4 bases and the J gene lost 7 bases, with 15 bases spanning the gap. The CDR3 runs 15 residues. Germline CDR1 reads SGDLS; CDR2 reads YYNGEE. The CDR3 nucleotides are TGTGCCAGCAGCCCCGGTGGAGAGCCAAATTCACCCCTCCACTTT. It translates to CASSPGGEPNSPLHF.

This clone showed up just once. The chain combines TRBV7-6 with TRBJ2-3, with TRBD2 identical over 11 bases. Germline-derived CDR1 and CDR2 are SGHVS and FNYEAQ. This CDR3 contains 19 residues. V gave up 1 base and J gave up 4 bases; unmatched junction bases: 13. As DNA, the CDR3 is TGTGCCAGCAGCTTAGAGGTTGGTAGCGGGAGGGGTGGGTCAGATACGCAGTATTTT. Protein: CASSLEVGSGRGGSDTQYF.

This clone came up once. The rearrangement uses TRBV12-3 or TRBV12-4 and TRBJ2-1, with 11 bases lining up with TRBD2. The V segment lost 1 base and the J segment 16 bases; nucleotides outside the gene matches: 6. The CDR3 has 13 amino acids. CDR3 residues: CASSLGGGTSGFF. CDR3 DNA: TGTGCCAGCAGTTTAGGAGGGGGGACTAGCGGCTTCTTC.

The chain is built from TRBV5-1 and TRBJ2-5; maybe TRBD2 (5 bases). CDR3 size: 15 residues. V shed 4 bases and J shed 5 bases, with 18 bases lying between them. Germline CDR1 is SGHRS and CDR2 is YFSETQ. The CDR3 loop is CASSLQVGVGETQYF. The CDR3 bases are TGCGCCAGCAGCCTCCAGGTCGGGGTCGGGGAGACCCAGTACTTC.

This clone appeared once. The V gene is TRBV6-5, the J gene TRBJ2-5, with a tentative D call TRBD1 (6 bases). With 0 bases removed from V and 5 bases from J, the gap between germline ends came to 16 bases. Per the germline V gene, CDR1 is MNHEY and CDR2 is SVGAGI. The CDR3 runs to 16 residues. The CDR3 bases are TGTGCCAGCAGTTACTCGCTTACAGGGTACGCGGAGACCCAGTACTTC. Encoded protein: CASSYSLTGYAETQYF.

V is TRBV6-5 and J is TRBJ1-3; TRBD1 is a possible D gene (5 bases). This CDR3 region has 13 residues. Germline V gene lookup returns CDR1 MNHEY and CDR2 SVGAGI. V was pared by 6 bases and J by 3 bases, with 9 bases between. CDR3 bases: TGTGCCAGCAGCCGGGGACTTGGAAACACCATATATTTT. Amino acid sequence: CASSRGLGNTIYF.

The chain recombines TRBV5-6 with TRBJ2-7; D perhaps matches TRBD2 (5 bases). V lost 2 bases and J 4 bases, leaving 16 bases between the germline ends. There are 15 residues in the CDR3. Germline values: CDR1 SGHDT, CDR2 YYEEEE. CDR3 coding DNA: TGTGCCAGCAGCTTAGCGGACCTACTCTCATACGAGCAGTACTTC. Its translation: CASSLADLLSYEQYF. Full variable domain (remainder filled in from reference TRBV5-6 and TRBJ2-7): DAGVTQSPTHLIKTRGQQVTLRCSPKSGHDTVSWYQQALGQGPQFIFQYYEEEERQRGNFPDRFSGHQFPNYSSELNVNALLLGDSALYLCASSLADLLSYEQYFGPGTRLTVT.

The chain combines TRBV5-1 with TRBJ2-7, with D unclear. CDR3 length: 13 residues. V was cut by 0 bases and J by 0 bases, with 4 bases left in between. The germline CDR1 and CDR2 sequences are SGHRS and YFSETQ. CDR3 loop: CASSLVSSYEQYF. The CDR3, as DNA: TGCGCCAGCAGCTTGGTAAGCTCCTACGAGCAGTACTTC.

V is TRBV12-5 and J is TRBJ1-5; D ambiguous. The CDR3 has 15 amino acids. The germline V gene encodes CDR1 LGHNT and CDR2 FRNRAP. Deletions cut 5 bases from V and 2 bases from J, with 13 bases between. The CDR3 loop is CASGPLIFGNQPQHF. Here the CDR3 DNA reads TGTGCTAGTGGTCCCCTCATCTTCGGCAATCAGCCCCAGCATTTT.

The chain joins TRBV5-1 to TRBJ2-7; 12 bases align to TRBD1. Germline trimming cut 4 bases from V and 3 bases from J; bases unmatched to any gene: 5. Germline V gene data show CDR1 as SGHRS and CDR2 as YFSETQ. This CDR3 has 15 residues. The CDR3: CASSARDRGLYEQYF. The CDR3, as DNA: TGCGCCAGCAGCGCCCGGGACAGGGGGCTCTACGAGCAGTACTTC.